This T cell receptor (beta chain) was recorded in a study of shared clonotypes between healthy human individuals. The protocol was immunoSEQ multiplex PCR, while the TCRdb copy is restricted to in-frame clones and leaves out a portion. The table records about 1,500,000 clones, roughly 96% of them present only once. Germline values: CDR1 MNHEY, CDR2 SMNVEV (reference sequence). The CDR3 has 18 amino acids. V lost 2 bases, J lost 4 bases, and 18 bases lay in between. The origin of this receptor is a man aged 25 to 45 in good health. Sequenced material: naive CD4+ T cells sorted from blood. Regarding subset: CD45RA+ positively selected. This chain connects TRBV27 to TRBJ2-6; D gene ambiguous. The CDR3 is CASSLTPSHYGGANVLTF. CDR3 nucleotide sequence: TGTGCCAGCAGTTTAACCCCCTCCCATTACGGGGGGGCCAACGTCCTGACTTTC.